One sample yielded the 7 T cell receptor beta chains listed below, sequenced in a study of blood T cell repertoires in COVID-19. The data were produced by immunoSEQ multiplex PCR, yet TCRdb's version contains in-frame clones alone and is incomplete. The sample yields about 410,000 clones, about 88% seen once. The sample consisted of peripheral blood. The receptors come from a woman in her forties with COVID-19, enrolled during active disease.

The chain links TRBV6-4 to TRBJ1-6; D is perhaps TRBD1 (5 bases). With 6 bases removed from V and 8 bases from J, the gap between germline ends came to 17 bases. The CDR3 spans 15 residues. Germline CDR1 and CDR2: MRHNA and SNTAGT. DNA for the CDR3: TGTGCCAGCAGCTCCGGGACTTTTGGGGATTCACCCCTCCACTTT. This translates into CASSSGTFGDSPLHF.

The sample holds one count of this clone. This sequence joins TRBV6-2 or TRBV6-3 and TRBJ1-5; TRBD1 aligns across 7 bases. The junction had 11 bases not matched to a gene; V was cut back by 2 bases and J by 1 base. The V gene's germline CDR1 is MNHEY and CDR2 SVGEGT. The CDR3 loop spans 18 amino acids. In nucleotides, the CDR3 is TGTGCCAGCAGTTACCCGACAGGGAACGGAGGGAGCAATCAGCCCCAGCATTTT. It yields the protein CASSYPTGNGGSNQPQHF.

The chain recombines TRBV3-1 (or the pseudogene TRBV3-2) with TRBJ2-5; 12 nucleotides match TRBD2. The junction had 5 bases not matched to a gene; V was cut back by 1 base and J by 5 bases. The germline gives CDR1 LGHDT, CDR2 YNNKEL (reference sequence). This CDR3 is built from 16 residues. The CDR3 coding sequence is TGTGCCAGCAGCCAAGTCCTAGCGGGGGGGCTCGAGACCCAGTACTTC. It specifies CASSQVLAGGLETQYF.

The CDR3 loop reads CAWSVVRGNTIYF. The CDR3 DNA reads as TGTGCCTGGAGTGTAGTCCGGGGAAACACCATATATTTT. The rearrangement links TRBV30 to TRBJ1-3, with D hard to call. Germline CDR1 and CDR2: GTSNPN and SVGIG (reference sequence). This CDR3 region has 13 residues. The V end lost 0 bases, the J end lost 4 bases, and 7 bases lay between the germline ends.

The chain carries TRBV7-2 and TRBJ2-3; TRBD1 matches 9 bases. The length of the CDR3 is 15 residues. Germline V gene lookup returns CDR1 SGHTA and CDR2 FQGNSA. V lost 4 bases and J lost 6; bases outside the gene matches: 8. The CDR3 DNA reads as TGTGCCAGCAGCTGGGGACAGGGAGTAACCGATACGCAGTATTTT. This codes for CASSWGQGVTDTQYF. Variable domain in full (rest from reference TRBV7-2 and TRBJ2-3): GAGVSQSPSNKVTEKGKDVELRCDPISGHTALYWYRQSLGQGLEFLIYFQGNSAPDKSGLPSDRFSAERTGGSVSTLTIQRTQQEDSAVYLCASSWGQGVTDTQYFGPGTRLTVL.

The chain joins TRBV5-1 to TRBJ1-1; no definite D call. From germline, CDR1 is SGHRS and CDR2 YFSETQ. The CDR3 has 15 amino acids. V lost 1 base and J lost 0, with 10 bases in between. The DNA of the CDR3 is TGCGCCAGCAGCTTGCTTGGCAGTTTGAACACTGAAGCTTTCTTT. Amino acids: CASSLLGSLNTEAFF.

The CDR3: CASSLGGLSFDGYTF. CDR3 DNA sequence: TGTGCCAGCAGTTTGGGGGGGTTGTCGTTTGATGGCTACACCTTC. V usage is TRBV27 and J usage is TRBJ1-2; perhaps TRBD1 as D (5 bases). Germline CDR1 MNHEY, CDR2 SMNVEV (reference sequence). The CDR3 runs 15 residues. Trimming took off 3 bases at V and 6 bases at J, with 17 bases between the two ends.